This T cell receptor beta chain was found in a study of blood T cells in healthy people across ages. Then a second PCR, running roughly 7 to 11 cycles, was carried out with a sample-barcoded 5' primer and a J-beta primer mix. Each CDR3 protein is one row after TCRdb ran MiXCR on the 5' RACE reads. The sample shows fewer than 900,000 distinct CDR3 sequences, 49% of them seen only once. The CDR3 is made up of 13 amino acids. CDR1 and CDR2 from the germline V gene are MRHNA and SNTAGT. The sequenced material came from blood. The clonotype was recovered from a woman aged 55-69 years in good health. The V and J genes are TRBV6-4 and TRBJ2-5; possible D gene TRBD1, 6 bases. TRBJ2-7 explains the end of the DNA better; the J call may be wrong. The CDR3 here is CASSETGFHEQYF. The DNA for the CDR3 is TGTGCCAGCAGTGAAACAGGGTTCCACGAGCAGTACTTC.